This TCR beta chain is drawn from a study of cytomegalovirus exposure and HLA in healthy donors. The method was immunoSEQ multiplex PCR; TCRdb's version includes in-frame clones alone and lacks a portion of them. The repertoire includes 220,000 or so clones, roughly 84% of them detected once, and over 12% sits in the top ten. Findings of the study overall: Most TCR sequences were rare, but some public TCRs occurred in many donors. It was confirmed in vitro that a few of the CMV-associated chains were specific for CMV antigens.

The germline V gene has CDR1 SGHVS and CDR2 FQNEAQ. The J segment lost 4 bases and the V segment lost 5 bases, leaving 7 bases of the junction unmatched. The CDR3 loop spans 14 amino acids. On this clone: Antigen: not known.

It was the approximately 130-subject validation cohort, separate from the approximately 700-subject first cohort, to which the donors belonged. This clonotype originated in a woman in her twenties or thirties in good health and CMV-seropositive. The sequenced sample consisted of PBMCs. The J gene is TRBJ2-5, the V gene TRBV7-8; TRBD2 aligns across 7 bases. The CDR3 region is CASSPSAGRETQYF. The CDR3, as DNA: TGTGCCAGCAGCCCGTCAGCGGGAAGAGAGACCCAGTACTTC.